This is a list of T cell receptor beta chains from one sample in a study of spatial heterogeneity in lung cancer. TCRdb used MiXCR to reprocess the 5' RACE reads, holding one entry per CDR3 protein. The sample lists 20,000 to 25,000 distinct CDR3 sequences; roughly 3% were seen once. The sequenced sample was lung tumor tissue, obtained at surgery. These receptors all come from a male donor with early-stage non-small cell lung cancer. The CDR3 runs from the conserved cysteine through the conserved F or W. Fields, in order: D gene, V gene, J gene, clone size, CDR3 protein, CDR3 DNA. A D gene is named only where the DNA matches it firmly. Size values are once, few and many counts, or a class for expanded clones, and some rows have none.

d_gene: .; v_gene: TRBV5-6; j_gene: TRBJ1-6; abundance: many; CDR3aa: CASSQSGLLHF; CDR3nt: TGTGCCAGCAGCCAAAGTGGTCTCCTCCACTTT
d_gene: TRBD2; v_gene: TRBV27; j_gene: TRBJ2-3; abundance: many; CDR3aa: CASSLSLAGGQDTQYF; CDR3nt: TGTGCCAGCAGTTTATCCCTAGCGGGAGGGCAAGATACGCAGTATTTT
d_gene: .; v_gene: TRBV20-1; j_gene: TRBJ2-7; abundance: many; CDR3aa: CSARQADSYEQYF; CDR3nt: TGCAGTGCGAGACAGGCGGACTCCTACGAGCAGTACTTC
d_gene: TRBD1; v_gene: TRBV4-1; j_gene: TRBJ2-2; abundance: many; CDR3aa: CASSQDLRQGVGELFF; CDR3nt: TGCGCCAGCAGCCAAGATCTGAGACAGGGCGTCGGGGAGCTGTTTTTT
d_gene: TRBD1; v_gene: TRBV5-1; j_gene: TRBJ2-3; abundance: many; CDR3aa: CASSAGQDTDTQYF; CDR3nt: TGCGCCAGCAGCGCGGGACAGGACACAGATACGCAGTATTTT
d_gene: .; v_gene: TRBV6-6; j_gene: TRBJ1-4; abundance: many; CDR3aa: CASSYSGTALFF; CDR3nt: TGTGCCAGCAGTTACTCCGGGACGGCACTTTTTTTT
d_gene: .; v_gene: TRBV29-1; j_gene: TRBJ1-1; abundance: many; CDR3aa: CSVFPPQRGHTEAFF; CDR3nt: TGCAGCGTTTTTCCCCCACAGCGAGGCCACACTGAAGCTTTCTTT
d_gene: .; v_gene: TRBV14; j_gene: TRBJ2-2; abundance: .; CDR3aa: CASSQDRTGELFF; CDR3nt: TGTGCCAGCAGCCAAGATCGGACCGGGGAGCTGTTTTTT
d_gene: .; v_gene: TRBV6-5; j_gene: TRBJ1-5; abundance: many; CDR3aa: CASRRHEGNQPQHF; CDR3nt: TGTGCCAGCAGGAGACATGAGGGCAATCAGCCCCAGCATTTT
d_gene: TRBD1; v_gene: TRBV18; j_gene: TRBJ1-1; abundance: many; CDR3aa: CASSPGQGNTEAFF; CDR3nt: TGTGCCAGCTCACCGGGACAGGGGAACACTGAAGCTTTCTTT
d_gene: .; v_gene: TRBV5-1; j_gene: TRBJ2-1; abundance: many; CDR3aa: CASSFTSTEQFF; CDR3nt: TGCGCCAGCAGCTTTACTAGTACTGAGCAGTTCTTC
d_gene: .; v_gene: TRBV5-1; j_gene: TRBJ1-2; abundance: many; CDR3aa: CASSLTGQKPNYGYTF; CDR3nt: TGCGCCAGCAGCTTAACAGGACAGAAACCTAACTATGGCTACACCTTC
d_gene: .; v_gene: TRBV5-1; j_gene: TRBJ2-1; abundance: many; CDR3aa: CASKVTAREQFF; CDR3nt: TGCGCCAGCAAGGTGACAGCCCGGGAGCAGTTCTTC
d_gene: .; v_gene: TRBV29-1; j_gene: TRBJ2-3; abundance: many; CDR3aa: CSVVGRTGTDTQYF; CDR3nt: TGCAGCGTTGTAGGGAGGACCGGCACAGATACGCAGTATTTT
d_gene: .; v_gene: TRBV12-3/TRBV12-4; j_gene: TRBJ2-1; abundance: many; CDR3aa: CASRGPGGYNEQFF; CDR3nt: TGTGCCAGCAGGGGCCCCGGGGGCTACAATGAGCAGTTCTTC
d_gene: TRBD1; v_gene: TRBV5-5; j_gene: TRBJ2-7; abundance: medium-sized; CDR3aa: CASRDRGHHEQYF; CDR3nt: TGTGCCAGCAGGGACAGGGGGCACCACGAGCAGTACTTC
d_gene: .; v_gene: TRBV7-9; j_gene: TRBJ1-1; abundance: many; CDR3aa: CASSFWGKQDPRAFF; CDR3nt: TGTGCCAGCAGCTTTTGGGGAAAACAGGACCCGAGGGCTTTCTTT